This T cell receptor beta chain derives from a study of blood T cell repertoires in COVID-19 (TCRdb year 2020). About the investigation overall: Collaborator samples came from the United States, Italy and Spain and covered acute and convalescent phases of COVID-19. A freely available public database, intended as a resource for researchers studying the immune response to SARS-CoV-2, is where the repertoires were released. Nearly every sample came with metadata listing a de-identified subject ID, COVID-19 status, age in years and sex. Subjects who had been exposed to COVID-19, were actively infected with it, or had recovered from it provided the deeply sampled blood TCRbeta repertoires that made up the dataset. Samples were obtained from the ongoing ImmuneRACE study (first 160 participants) and from 1,000 to 1,500 subjects provided by 6 global collaborators. Where available, HLA class I and class II types were taken from metadata supplied by the sample provider and were not determined by assay-based typing. The material from the prospective study consisted of cDNA or gDNA derived from T cells, B-cell-depleted T cells, or PBMCs.

Collaborating institutions collected whole blood in K2EDTA tubes following their own protocols. Collaborator samples were shipped for TCRbeta analysis as frozen whole blood, isolated PBMCs, or DNA extracted from either sample type. Study-wide findings and limitations: Clinical and demographic metadata were provided uncurated, with the amount varying by source and participant.

The V and J ends are trimmed by 5 bases and 0 bases, leaving 13 bases between them. From the cysteine through the phenylalanine, the CDR3 covers 16 amino acids. Of the read, only the CDR3 DNA is kept; its 48 bases are in frame from base 1. From the germline V gene, CDR1 is LGHNT and CDR2 is FRNRAP. TCRbeta CDR3 regions were amplified from genomic DNA using the immunoSEQ Assay, a bias-controlled multiplex PCR. The study's processing was this. The number of nucleated cells in each sample was estimated by amplification of reference gene primers within the assay. To quantify the absolute abundance of each unique TCRbeta CDR3 rearrangement, sequence reads were collapsed and filtered. Productive Simpson clonality was computed per sample as the square root of Simpson's diversity index over productive rearrangements. The clones in this table, taken by TCRdb from immuneACCESS, are in-frame only. Not every clone is retained; where verified, under half of the shortfall comes from an unresolved V gene, and the cause of the rest is unknown. From that table come the V and J calls and clone size; the DNA was used to work out D and trimming. This sample holds around 60,000 clones; roughly 86% were observed only once. The ten top clones hold around 3.5% of the sample.

A single count supports this clone. This clone's antigen is unknown. Base qualities are not recorded, but no much larger clone differs from it by a single base. The clonotype originates from a man in his forties or fifties with active COVID-19. This receptor chain uses TRBV12-5 and TRBJ1-4; D gene: possibly TRBD1, on 6 matching bases. The sequenced sample was peripheral blood. For the CDR3, the sequence is CASGQGTFATNEKLFF. The DNA is as follows: TGTGCTAGTGGTCAGGGGACCTTTGCAACTAATGAAAAACTGTTTTTT.